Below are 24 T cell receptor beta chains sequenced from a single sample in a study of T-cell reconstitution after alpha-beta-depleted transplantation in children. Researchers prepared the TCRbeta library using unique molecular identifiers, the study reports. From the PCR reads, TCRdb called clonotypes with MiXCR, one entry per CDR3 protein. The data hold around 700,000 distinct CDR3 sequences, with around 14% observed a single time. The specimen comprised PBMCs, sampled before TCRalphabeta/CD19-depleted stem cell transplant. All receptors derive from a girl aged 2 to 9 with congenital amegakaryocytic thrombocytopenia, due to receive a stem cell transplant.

The chain's CDR3 is CASRSDSETQYF. CDR3 DNA: TGTGCCAGTAGATCCGACTCGGAGACCCAGTACTTC. The V gene is TRBV9, the J gene TRBJ2-5, with unresolved D. Germline V CDR1 and CDR2: SGDLS, YYNGEE. There are 12 residues in the CDR3. Trimming took 8 bases from V and 5 from J, leaving 13 bases between them. Supplemented by reference TRBV9 and TRBJ2-5, the full variable domain reads DSGVTQTPKHLITATGQRVTLRCSPRSGDLSVYWYQQSLDQGLQFLIQYYNGEERAKGNILERFSAQQFPDLHSELNLSSLELGDSALYFCASRSDSETQYFGPGTRLLVL.

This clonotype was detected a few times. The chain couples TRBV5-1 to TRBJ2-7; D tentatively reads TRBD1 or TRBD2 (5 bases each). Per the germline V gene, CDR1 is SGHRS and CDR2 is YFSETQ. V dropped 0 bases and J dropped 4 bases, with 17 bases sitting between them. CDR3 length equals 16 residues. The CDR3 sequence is CASSLGPGTDEYEQYF. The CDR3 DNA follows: TGCGCCAGCAGCTTGGGACCCGGGACGGATGAATACGAGCAGTACTTC. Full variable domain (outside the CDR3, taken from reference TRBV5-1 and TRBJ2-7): KAGVTQTPRYLIKTRGQQVTLSCSPISGHRSVSWYQQTPGQGLQFLFEYFSETQRNKGNFPGRFSGRQFSNSRSEMNVSTLELGDSALYLCASSLGPGTDEYEQYFGPGTRLTVT.

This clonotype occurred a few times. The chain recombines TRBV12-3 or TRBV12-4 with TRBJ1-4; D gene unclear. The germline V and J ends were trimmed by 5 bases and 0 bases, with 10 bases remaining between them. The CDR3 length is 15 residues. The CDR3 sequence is CASSRRIATNEKLFF. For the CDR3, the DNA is TGTGCCAGCAGTCGACGAATTGCAACTAATGAAAAACTGTTTTTT.

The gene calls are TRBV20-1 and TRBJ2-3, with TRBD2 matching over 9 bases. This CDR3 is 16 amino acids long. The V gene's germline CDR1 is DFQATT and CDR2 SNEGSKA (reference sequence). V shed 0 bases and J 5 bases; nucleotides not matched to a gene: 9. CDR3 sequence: CSARDSKAGGGDTQYF. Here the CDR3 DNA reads TGCAGTGCTAGAGATAGTAAAGCGGGAGGTGGAGATACGCAGTATTTT.

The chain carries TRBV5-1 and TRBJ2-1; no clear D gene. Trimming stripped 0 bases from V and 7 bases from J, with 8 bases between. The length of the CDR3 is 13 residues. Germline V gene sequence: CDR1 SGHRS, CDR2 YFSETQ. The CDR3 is CASSLAVENEQFF. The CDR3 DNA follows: TGCGCCAGCAGCTTGGCGGTGGAAAATGAGCAGTTCTTC.

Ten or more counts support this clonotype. The DNA for the CDR3 is TGTGCCAGCAGTTTAGTGGACGGAACAGATACGCAGTATTTT. Translating gives CASSLVDGTDTQYF. This chain links TRBV27 with TRBJ2-3; D is unresolved. The CDR3 spans 14 residues. Germline CDR1 reads MNHEY; CDR2 reads SMNVEV (reference sequence). The germline V and J ends were trimmed by 2 bases and 3 bases, with 9 bases remaining between them.

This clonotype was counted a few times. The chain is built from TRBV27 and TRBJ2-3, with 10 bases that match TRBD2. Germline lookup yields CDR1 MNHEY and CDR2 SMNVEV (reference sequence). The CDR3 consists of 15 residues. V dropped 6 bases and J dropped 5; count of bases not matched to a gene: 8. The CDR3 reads CASRPLAGGLDTQYF. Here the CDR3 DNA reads TGTGCCAGCAGACCCTTAGCGGGGGGTCTAGATACGCAGTATTTT.

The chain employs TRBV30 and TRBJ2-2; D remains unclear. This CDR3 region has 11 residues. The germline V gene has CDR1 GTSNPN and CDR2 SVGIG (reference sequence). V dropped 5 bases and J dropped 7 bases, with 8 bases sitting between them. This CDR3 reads CAWGRSGELFF. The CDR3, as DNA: TGTGCCTGGGGAAGAAGCGGGGAGCTGTTTTTT.

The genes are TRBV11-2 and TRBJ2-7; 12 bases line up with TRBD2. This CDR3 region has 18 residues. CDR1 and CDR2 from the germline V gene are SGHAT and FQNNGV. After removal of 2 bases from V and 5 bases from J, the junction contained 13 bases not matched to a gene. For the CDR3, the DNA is TGTGCCAGCAGCTTACTAGCGGGAGGGGTGGCTCTTGGGGACGAGCAGTACTTC. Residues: CASSLLAGGVALGDEQYF. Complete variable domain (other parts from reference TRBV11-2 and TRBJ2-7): EAGVAQSPRYKIIEKRQSVAFWCNPISGHATLYWYQQILGQGPKLLIQFQNNGVVDDSQLPKDRFSAERLKGVDSTLKIQPAKLEDSAVYLCASSLLAGGVALGDEQYFGPGTRLTVT.

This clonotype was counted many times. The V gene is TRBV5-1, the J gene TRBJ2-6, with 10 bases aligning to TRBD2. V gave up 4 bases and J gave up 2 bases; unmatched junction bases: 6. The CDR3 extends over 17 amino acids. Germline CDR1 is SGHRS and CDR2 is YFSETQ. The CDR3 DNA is TGCGCCAGCAGCAGATCTAGCGGGAGCCCTGGGGCCAACGTCCTGACTTTC. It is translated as CASSRSSGSPGANVLTF.

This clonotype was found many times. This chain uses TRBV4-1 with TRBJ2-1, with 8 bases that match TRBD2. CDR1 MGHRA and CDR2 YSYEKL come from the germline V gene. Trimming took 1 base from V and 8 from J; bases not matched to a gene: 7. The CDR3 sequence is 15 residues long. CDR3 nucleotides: TGCGCCAGCAGCCAAGTGGGAGCGGGAGCCCATGAGCAGTTCTTC. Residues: CASSQVGAGAHEQFF.

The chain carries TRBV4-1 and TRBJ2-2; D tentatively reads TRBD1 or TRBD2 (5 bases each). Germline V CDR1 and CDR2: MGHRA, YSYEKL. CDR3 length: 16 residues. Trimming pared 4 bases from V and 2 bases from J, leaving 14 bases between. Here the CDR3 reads CASSPEGNFNTGELFF. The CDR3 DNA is TGCGCCAGCAGCCCCGAGGGGAATTTTAACACCGGGGAGCTGTTTTTT.

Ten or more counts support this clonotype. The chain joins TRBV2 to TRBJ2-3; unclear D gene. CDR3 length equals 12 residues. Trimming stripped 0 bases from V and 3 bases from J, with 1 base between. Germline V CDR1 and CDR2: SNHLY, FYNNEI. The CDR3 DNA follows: TGTGCCAGCAGTGAAGCGACAGATACGCAGTATTTT. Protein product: CASSEATDTQYF.

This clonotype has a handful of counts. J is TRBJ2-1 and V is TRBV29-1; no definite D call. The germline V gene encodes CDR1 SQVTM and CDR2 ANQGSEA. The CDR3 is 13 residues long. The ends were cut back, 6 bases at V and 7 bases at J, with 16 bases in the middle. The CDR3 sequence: CSVGLGFTNEQFF. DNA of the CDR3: TGCAGCGTGGGTTTGGGTTTTACGAATGAGCAGTTCTTC.

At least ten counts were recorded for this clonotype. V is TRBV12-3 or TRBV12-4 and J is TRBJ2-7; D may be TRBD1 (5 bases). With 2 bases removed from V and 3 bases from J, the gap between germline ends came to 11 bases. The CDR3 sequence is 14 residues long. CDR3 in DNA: TGTGCCAGCAGTTTAACAGGACCTTACTACGAGCAGTACTTC. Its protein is CASSLTGPYYEQYF.

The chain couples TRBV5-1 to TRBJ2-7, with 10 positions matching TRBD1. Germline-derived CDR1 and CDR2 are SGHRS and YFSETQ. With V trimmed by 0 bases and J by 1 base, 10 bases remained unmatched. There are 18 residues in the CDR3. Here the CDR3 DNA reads TGCGCCAGCAGCTTGGCCCCACCGGGACAGGGGCTTTCCTACGAGCAGTACTTC. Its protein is CASSLAPPGQGLSYEQYF.

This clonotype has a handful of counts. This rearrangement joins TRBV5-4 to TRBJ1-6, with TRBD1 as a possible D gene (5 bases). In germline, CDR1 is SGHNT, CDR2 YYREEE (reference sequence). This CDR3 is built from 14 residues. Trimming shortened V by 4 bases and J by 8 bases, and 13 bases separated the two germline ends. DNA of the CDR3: TGTGCCAGCAGCCAAGGACGAGGGGATTCACCCCTCCACTTT. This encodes CASSQGRGDSPLHF.

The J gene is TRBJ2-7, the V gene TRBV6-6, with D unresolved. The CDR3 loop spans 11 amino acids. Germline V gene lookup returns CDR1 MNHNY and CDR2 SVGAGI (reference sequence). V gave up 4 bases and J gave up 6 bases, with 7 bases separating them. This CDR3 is CASSFFREQYF. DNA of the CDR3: TGTGCCAGCAGTTTTTTTCGCGAGCAGTACTTC.

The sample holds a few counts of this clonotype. The CDR3 protein is CASSISEIRGRAAYNEQFF. Here the CDR3 DNA reads TGTGCCAGTAGTATCAGTGAAATCAGGGGGAGGGCCGCCTACAATGAGCAGTTCTTC. This chain connects TRBV19 to TRBJ2-1; tentatively, D is TRBD1 or TRBD2 (7 bases each). This CDR3 region has 19 residues. Germline V gene data show CDR1 as LNHDA and CDR2 as SQIVND (reference sequence). Trimming pared 3 bases from V and 2 bases from J, leaving 23 bases between.

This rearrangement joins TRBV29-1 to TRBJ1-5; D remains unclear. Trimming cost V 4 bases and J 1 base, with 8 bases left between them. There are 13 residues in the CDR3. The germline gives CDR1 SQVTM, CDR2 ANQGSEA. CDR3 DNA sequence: TGCAGCGTTGTCACCGGGAGCAATCAGCCCCAGCATTTT. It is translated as CSVVTGSNQPQHF.

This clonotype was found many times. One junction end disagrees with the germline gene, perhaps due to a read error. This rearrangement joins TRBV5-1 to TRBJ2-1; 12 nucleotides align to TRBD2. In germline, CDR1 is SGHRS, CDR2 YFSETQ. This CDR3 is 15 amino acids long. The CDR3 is CASSLGLAGGNEQFF. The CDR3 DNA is TGTGCCAGCAGCTTAGGGCTAGCGGGAGGGAATGAGCAGTTCTTC.

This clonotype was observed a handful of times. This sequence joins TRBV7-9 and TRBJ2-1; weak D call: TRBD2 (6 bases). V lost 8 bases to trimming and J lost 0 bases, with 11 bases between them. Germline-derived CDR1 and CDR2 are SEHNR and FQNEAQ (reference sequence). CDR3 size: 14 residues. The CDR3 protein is CASGSGSSYNEQFF. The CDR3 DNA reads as TGTGCCAGCGGTAGCGGTAGCTCCTACAATGAGCAGTTCTTC.

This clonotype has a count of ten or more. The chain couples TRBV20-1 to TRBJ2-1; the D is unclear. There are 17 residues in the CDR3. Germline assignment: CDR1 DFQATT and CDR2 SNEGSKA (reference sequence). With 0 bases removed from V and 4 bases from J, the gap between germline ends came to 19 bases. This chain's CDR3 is CSARDQELSPPYNEQFF. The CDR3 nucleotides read TGCAGTGCTAGAGATCAAGAACTCTCCCCTCCTTACAATGAGCAGTTCTTC.

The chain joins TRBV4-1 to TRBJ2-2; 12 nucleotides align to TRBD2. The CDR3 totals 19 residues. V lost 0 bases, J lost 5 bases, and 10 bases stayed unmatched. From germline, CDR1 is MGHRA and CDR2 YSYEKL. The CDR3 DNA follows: TGCGCCAGCAGCCAAGACAGTGTAGCACTAGCGGGAGGAACCGGGGAGCTGTTTTTT. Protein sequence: CASSQDSVALAGGTGELFF.